The next 10 T cell receptor beta chains were all read from a single sample in a study of blood T cell repertoires in COVID-19. Using immunoSEQ multiplex PCR, the repertoire was profiled, and TCRdb retains in-frame clones only, with some absent. The sample yields 300,000 to 450,000 clones, about 92% seen once. Sequenced sample: peripheral blood. The receptors come from a woman aged 55-70 years with COVID-19, enrolled during active disease.

The chain recombines TRBV10-3 with TRBJ2-1; 12 bases map to TRBD2. This CDR3 is built from 17 residues. V lost 7 bases and J lost 0; bases outside the gene matches: 7. From germline, CDR1 is ENHRY and CDR2 SYGVKD. The CDR3 protein is CAITRLAGGSSYNEQFF. The CDR3 DNA follows: TGTGCCATCACTCGGCTAGCGGGGGGGAGCTCCTACAATGAGCAGTTCTTC.

The J gene is TRBJ1-3, the V gene TRBV6-1; unclear D gene. Per the germline V gene, CDR1 is MNHNS and CDR2 is SASEGT. Trimming cost V 4 bases and J 4 bases, with 20 bases left between them. The CDR3 loop spans 17 amino acids. As DNA, the CDR3 is TGTGCCAGCAGTGCGGCCTTCTACAGTGGGTACGGAAACACCATATATTTT. Translated, it gives CASSAAFYSGYGNTIYF.

J is TRBJ1-2 and V is TRBV11-1; D remains ambiguous. Germline assignment: CDR1 SGHAT and CDR2 FQDESV (reference sequence). Trimming pared 2 bases from V and 2 bases from J, leaving 6 bases between. The CDR3 has 13 residues. The CDR3 nucleotides read TGTGCCAGCAGCTTACAGGAAAACTATGGCTACACCTTC. Translated: CASSLQENYGYTF.

This clone has only a few counts. The chain links TRBV5-6 to TRBJ1-1; TRBD1 might be the D (6 bases). This CDR3 region has 14 residues. Trimming removed 4 bases at V and 0 bases at J, with 10 bases between. The germline V gene has CDR1 SGHDT and CDR2 YYEEEE. Here the CDR3 reads CASSLYRVNTEAFF. In nucleotides, the CDR3 is TGTGCCAGCAGCCTCTACAGGGTGAACACTGAAGCTTTCTTT.

This clone has only one observation. The V and J genes are TRBV5-6 and TRBJ1-2; D is perhaps TRBD1 (6 bases). The CDR3 spans 14 residues. Germline CDR1 and CDR2: SGHDT and YYEEEE. V lost 0 bases and J 8 bases, leaving 14 bases between the germline ends. Written as DNA, the CDR3 is TGTGCCAGCAGCTTGGACAGGGCAGAGGAGGGCTACACCTTC. Amino acid sequence: CASSLDRAEEGYTF.

The chain joins TRBV7-2 to TRBJ2-4; possible D gene TRBD2, 5 bases. Trimming removed 5 bases from V and 0 bases from J, with 11 bases in between. Looked up from germline, CDR1 is SGHTA and CDR2 is FQGNSA. This CDR3 contains 15 residues. The CDR3 bases are TGTGCCAGCAGCCCCCGGGGTCTAGCCAAAAACATTCAGTACTTC. This codes for CASSPRGLAKNIQYF.

This CDR3 reads CASSEALGRRTGELFF. The CDR3 DNA is TGTGCCAGCAGTGAAGCGCTAGGCAGAAGGACCGGGGAGCTGTTTTTT. J is TRBJ2-2 and V is TRBV6-1; D uncertain. Trimming left V 0 bases short and J 5 bases short, with 13 bases between. Germline lookup yields CDR1 MNHNS and CDR2 SASEGT. CDR3 length equals 16 residues.

The V gene is TRBV12-3 or TRBV12-4, the J gene TRBJ2-7, with TRBD1 as a possible D gene (6 bases). This CDR3 spans 13 amino acids. V was shortened by 3 bases and J by 4 bases, with 10 bases between the two germline ends. CDR3 amino acids: CASSLGARYEQYF. As DNA, the CDR3 is TGTGCCAGCAGTTTGGGGGCGCGATACGAGCAGTACTTC.

The rearrangement uses TRBV11-2 and TRBJ1-6; the D is unclear. The V gene lost 4 bases and the J gene lost 8 bases, with 3 bases spanning the gap. CDR3 length: 11 amino acids. CDR1 and CDR2 (germline): SGHAT, FQNNGV. The CDR3 is CASSSDSPLHF. CDR3 sequence (DNA): TGTGCCAGCAGCTCCGATTCACCCCTCCACTTT.

This clone appeared a single time. The chain carries TRBV7-2 and TRBJ2-4, with a weak D call TRBD1 (6 bases). The V end was cut by 5 bases, the J end by 1 base, with 15 bases between. The CDR3 loop spans 16 amino acids. Germline V lookup: CDR1 SGHTA, CDR2 FQGNSA. This chain's CDR3 is CASSPTGNLAKNIQYF. The CDR3 coding sequence is TGTGCCAGCAGCCCTACAGGGAACCTCGCCAAAAACATTCAGTACTTC.